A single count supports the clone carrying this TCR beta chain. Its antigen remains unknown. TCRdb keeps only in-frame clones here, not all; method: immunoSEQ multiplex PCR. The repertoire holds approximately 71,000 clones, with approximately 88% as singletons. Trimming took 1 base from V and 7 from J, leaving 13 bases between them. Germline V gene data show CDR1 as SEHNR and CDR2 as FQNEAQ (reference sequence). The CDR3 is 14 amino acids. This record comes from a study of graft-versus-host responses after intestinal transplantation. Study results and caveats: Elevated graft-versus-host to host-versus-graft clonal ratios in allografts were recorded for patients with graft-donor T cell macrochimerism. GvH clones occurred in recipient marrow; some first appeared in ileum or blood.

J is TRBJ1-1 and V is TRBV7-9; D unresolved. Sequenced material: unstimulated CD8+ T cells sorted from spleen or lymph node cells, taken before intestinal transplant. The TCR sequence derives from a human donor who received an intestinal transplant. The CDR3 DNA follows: TGTGCCAGCAGCTTAGGGAGTGGCGGATTTGAAGCTTTCTTT. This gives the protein CASSLGSGGFEAFF.